Listed below are T cell receptor beta chains from one sample, sequenced in a study of cytomegalovirus exposure and HLA in healthy donors. Assay used: immunoSEQ multiplex PCR; TCRdb lists only in-frame clones, some missing. The repertoire has approximately 190,000 clones, approximately 78% of them found once; the top ten carry 0.7% to 0.95%. The sequenced material came from PBMCs. The receptors shown here come from a woman between 18 and 30 years old in good health and CMV-seronegative. Both conserved end residues are part of each CDR3. The order of the fields is clone size, CDR3 length, D gene, J gene, V gene, CDR3 DNA, CDR3 protein. D genes are given only for firm matches. Size tells how often a clone was seen (once, few, many) or the class of an expanded clone, and some rows leave it out.

>NA|17|TRBD2|TRBJ2-3|TRBV5-1
TGCGCCAGCAGCATCACCGGGACTAGGGGAAAATGGGATACGCAGTATTTT
CASSITGTRGKWDTQYF
>once|15|NA|TRBJ2-2|TRBV7-2
TGTGCCAGCCGGTCAGGGAATCGGGACACCGGGGAGCTGTTTTTT
CASRSGNRDTGELFF
>NA|18|TRBD2|TRBJ2-3|TRBV7-2
TGTGCCAGCAGCGCGCTTACTAGCGGGAGGGCCGTAACAGATACGCAGTATTTT
CASSALTSGRAVTDTQYF
>NA|14|NA|TRBJ2-5|TRBV27
TGTGCCAGCAGCCGGGATCGCGGCAGGGGGACCCAGTACTTC
CASSRDRGRGTQYF
>NA|15|TRBD1|TRBJ2-7|TRBV19
TGTGCCAGTAGGATGACAGGGGGCTTGACCTACGAGCAGTACTTC
CASRMTGGLTYEQYF
>NA|12|NA|TRBJ1-2|TRBV6-5
TGTGCCAGCAGTCCCCGGGAGGATGGCTACACCTTC
CASSPREDGYTF
>NA|16|NA|TRBJ2-7|TRBV6-5
TGTGCCAGCAGTTACTCTAGCGGACACTACACCTACGAGCAGTACTTC
CASSYSSGHYTYEQYF
>NA|16|NA|TRBJ2-1|TRBV5-1
TGCGCCAGCAGCTTGGCGCCCGGGACCCAGGGGCATGAGCAGTTCTTC
CASSLAPGTQGHEQFF
>NA|17|TRBD2|TRBJ2-3|TRBV12-5
TGTGCTAGTGGTTTGCTCGGACTAGCGGGAATGGCAGATACGCAGTATTTT
CASGLLGLAGMADTQYF
>once|15|TRBD2|TRBJ2-1|TRBV5-1
TGCGCCAGCCGCAGGTCTAGCGGGGGGCTTGGGTCGGAGTTCTTC
CASRRSSGGLGSEFF
>NA|15|TRBD1|TRBJ1-2|TRBV6-5
TGTGCCAGCAGTTCCTCTTACAGGGGGCAAAATGACTACACCTTC
CASSSSYRGQNDYTF
>NA|15|TRBD1|TRBJ1-5|TRBV28
TGTGCCAGCAGCGCAGGGGGATATAGCAATCAGCCCCAGCATTTT
CASSAGGYSNQPQHF
>once|17|TRBD2|TRBJ2-2|TRBV7-7
TGTGCCAGCAGCCTAACCCTAGCGGGAGGATTCACCGGGGAGCTGTTTTTT
CASSLTLAGGFTGELFF
>NA|13|NA|TRBJ1-1|TRBV5-6
TGTGCCAGCAGCTCCCTAAGTTGGACTGAAGCTTTCTTT
CASSSLSWTEAFF
>NA|17|TRBD2|TRBJ2-3|TRBV7-9
TGTGCCAGCAGCTTAACAGCAGCGGGAGGCGTCACAGATACGCAGTATTTT
CASSLTAAGGVTDTQYF
>few|12|NA|TRBJ1-2|TRBV6-8
TGTGCCAGGCCTCAGAAGAAATATGGCTACACCTTC
CARPQKKYGYTF
>once|13|TRBD1|TRBJ2-7|TRBV28
TGTGCCAGCACGACACAGGGGACGTACGAGCAGTACTTC
CASTTQGTYEQYF
>NA|17|NA|TRBJ2-3|TRBV28
TGTGCCAGCAGTTTACCGTCGCCGAGGGCAGTGTCAGATACGCAGTATTTT
CASSLPSPRAVSDTQYF
>NA|15|TRBD1|TRBJ1-3|TRBV25-1
TGTGCCAGCAGTGGACCCGACAGGGGGCAGAACACCATATATTTT
CASSGPDRGQNTIYF
>NA|12|NA|TRBJ1-2|TRBV11-2
TGTGCCAGCAGCTTTGAGGGAAGTGGCTACACCTTC
CASSFEGSGYTF
>few|16|NA|TRBJ1-4|TRBV5-6
TGTGCCAGCAGCTCCAATGGACAGCCAACTAATGAAAAACTGTTTTTT
CASSSNGQPTNEKLFF
>once|14|TRBD1|TRBJ2-7|TRBV28
TGTGCCAGCAGTCCCCTCCTGACAGGGAGAGAGCAGTACTTC
CASSPLLTGREQYF
>NA|15|TRBD2|TRBJ2-1|TRBV5-6
TGTGCCAGCAGCTTGGTCACTAGCGGGATACAGGAGCAGTTCTTC
CASSLVTSGIQEQFF
>NA|13|NA|TRBJ2-2|TRBV7-3
TGTGCCAGCAGCTCCAGGGTTGCCGGGGAGCTGTTTTTT
CASSSRVAGELFF
>NA|20|TRBD2|TRBJ2-7|TRBV27
TGTGCCAGCAGTCAACGACTAGCGGGGGGTTCCGCGTCGCGCTCCTACGAGCAGTACTTC
CASSQRLAGGSASRSYEQYF
>NA|15|NA|TRBJ2-5|TRBV6-5
TGTGCCAGCAGTTACTCGACCGGCAGGGCGGAGACCCAGTACTTC
CASSYSTGRAETQYF
>NA|13|NA|TRBJ2-7|TRBV25-1
TGTGCCAGCAGTGAAGGGACTTTCTACGAGCAGTACTTC
CASSEGTFYEQYF
>NA|14|NA|TRBJ2-5|TRBV9
TGTGCCAGCAGCGGGCACAGGGTGTCAGAGACCCAGTACTTC
CASSGHRVSETQYF
>NA|13|TRBD1|TRBJ1-1|TRBV6-1
TGTGCCAGCAGTCCAGGGGGCGGCACTGAAGCTTTCTTT
CASSPGGGTEAFF
>once|16|NA|TRBJ1-3|TRBV7-2
TGTGCCAGCAGCTTAGAACCAGGGCCCTCTGGAAACACCATATATTTT
CASSLEPGPSGNTIYF
>NA|15|NA|TRBJ1-1|TRBV4-2
TGTGCCAGCAGCCAAGAGGGATCGGGGAGAACTGAAGCTTTCTTT
CASSQEGSGRTEAFF
>once|13|NA|TRBJ1-2|TRBV27
TGTGCCAGCAGTTTCCGGGGAACCTATGGCTACACCTTC
CASSFRGTYGYTF
>NA|15|TRBD2|TRBJ2-5|TRBV28
TGTGCCAGCAGAGCCAAACTAGCGACGCAAGAGACCCAGTACTTC
CASRAKLATQETQYF
>NA|16|TRBD2|TRBJ2-3|TRBV9
TGTGCCAGCAGCGCACTAGCGGGAGGGAACACAGATACGCAGTATTTT
CASSALAGGNTDTQYF
>NA|10|NA|TRBJ1-3|TRBV28
TGTGCCAGCGCGTCTAACACCATATATTTT
CASASNTIYF
>NA|18|TRBD1|TRBJ2-5|TRBV27
TGTGCCAGCAGTTCCCGAGGAACAGGACAGGGTTATCGAGAGACCCAGTACTTC
CASSSRGTGQGYRETQYF
>NA|14|NA|TRBJ2-5|TRBV5-1
TGCGCCAGCAGCTTCGCAGGAACCCCTAGGGAGCAGTACTTC
CASSFAGTPREQYF
>NA|14|NA|TRBJ1-5|TRBV7-6
TGTGCCAGCAGCTTTGGACAGAGCAATCAGCCCCAGCATTTT
CASSFGQSNQPQHF
>NA|14|NA|TRBJ1-4|TRBV18
TGTGCCAGCTCACTAAGCGGACCTAATGAAAAACTGTTTTTT
CASSLSGPNEKLFF
>NA|17|TRBD1|TRBJ1-4|TRBV28
TGTGCCAGCAGTCCACAGGGGACAGGGGCGACTAATGAAAAACTGTTTTTT
CASSPQGTGATNEKLFF
>NA|14|NA|TRBJ2-1|TRBV7-9
TGTGCCACCTCCCCCACGGTGACCTACAATGAGCAGTTCTTC
CATSPTVTYNEQFF
>NA|16|TRBD2|TRBJ2-1|TRBV6-6
TGTGCCAGCAGTTACTCTAGCGGGGGGTCCCTCAATGAGCAGTTCTTC
CASSYSSGGSLNEQFF
>NA|14|NA|TRBJ2-5|TRBV9
TGTGCCAGCAGCATGGATGGGGGCCGGGAGACCCAGTACTTC
CASSMDGGRETQYF